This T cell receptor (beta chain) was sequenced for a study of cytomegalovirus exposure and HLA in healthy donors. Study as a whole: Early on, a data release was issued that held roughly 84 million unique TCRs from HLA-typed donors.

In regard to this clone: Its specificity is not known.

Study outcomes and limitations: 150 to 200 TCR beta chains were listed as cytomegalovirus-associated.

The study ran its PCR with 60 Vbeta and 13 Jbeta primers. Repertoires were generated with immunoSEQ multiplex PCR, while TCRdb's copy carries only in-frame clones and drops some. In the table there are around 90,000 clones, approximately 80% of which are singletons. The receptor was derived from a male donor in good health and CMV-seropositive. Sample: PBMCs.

Here the CDR3 reads CASNRGTNTEAFF. In DNA form, the CDR3 reads TGTGCCAGCAACAGGGGAACGAACACTGAAGCTTTCTTT. The rearrangement uses TRBV6-1 and TRBJ1-1, with TRBD1 identical over 7 bases. The V and J ends lost 7 bases and 1 base, in that order; junction bases with no gene match: 3. CDR3 length: 13 amino acids. Germline V CDR1 and CDR2: MNHNS, SASEGT.